The 18 T cell receptor beta chains below come from one sample, sequenced in a study of shared clonotypes between healthy human individuals. Assay: immunoSEQ multiplex PCR; the TCRdb copy retains only in-frame clones and omits some. The sample includes under 850,000 clones, 80% to 95% of them seen just once. Terminally differentiated effector memory CD45RA+ cells were excluded by CCR7 positive selection of CD45RO-negative cells. Sequencing was carried out using naive CD8+ T cells sorted from blood. These receptors all stem from a man aged 25 to 40 in good health.

The gene calls are TRBV28 and TRBJ1-2; 10 bases line up with TRBD1. CDR1 MDHEN and CDR2 SYDVKM come from the germline V gene. The CDR3 is made up of 16 amino acids. V shed 6 bases, J shed 3 bases, and the junction held 10 bases outside the gene matches. CDR3 coding DNA: TGTGCCAGCAGCATCCTCGACAGGGGGCTAGACTATGGCTACACCTTC. It translates to CASSILDRGLDYGYTF.

The rearrangement links TRBV19 to TRBJ2-3; 7 positions agree with TRBD2. Germline V CDR1 and CDR2: LNHDA, SQIVND (reference sequence). V lost 1 base, J lost 5 bases, and 6 bases stayed unmatched. The CDR3 length is 15 residues. CDR3 region: CASSIVGGVIDTQYF. DNA of the CDR3: TGTGCCAGTAGTATAGTGGGGGGGGTAATAGATACGCAGTATTTT.

The chain links TRBV29-1 to TRBJ2-7; TRBD2 agrees at 11 bases. Germline trimming cut 6 bases from V and 3 bases from J; bases unmatched to any gene: 4. The CDR3 spans 13 residues. Germline V gene sequence: CDR1 SQVTM, CDR2 ANQGSEA. The CDR3 reads CSVRLAGFYEQYF. In nucleotides, the CDR3 is TGCAGCGTCCGACTAGCGGGATTCTACGAGCAGTACTTC.

The CDR3 reads CASLDRVGNTIYF. The CDR3 region has the DNA TGTGCCAGCCTCGACAGGGTTGGAAACACCATATATTTT. This chain joins TRBV19 and TRBJ1-3; 7 bases are a match to TRBD1. Germline-derived CDR1 and CDR2 are LNHDA and SQIVND (reference sequence). There are 13 residues in the CDR3. J was trimmed by 3 bases and V by 9 bases; bases with no gene match: 5.

This clone appeared a single time. The chain employs TRBV4-3 and TRBJ2-1; 7 bases are a match to TRBD2. This CDR3 spans 16 amino acids. Trimming took 0 bases from V and 7 from J; bases not matched to a gene: 9. Germline V gene sequence: CDR1 LGHNA, CDR2 YSLEER. CDR3 sequence (DNA): TGCGCCAGCAGCCAAGATATTCGACTAGCCGTTAATGAGCAGTTCTTC. Its translation: CASSQDIRLAVNEQFF.

The chain joins TRBV29-1 to TRBJ2-1; D is possibly TRBD1 or TRBD2 (5 bases each). V lost 0 bases and J 5 bases, leaving 14 bases between the germline ends. This CDR3 has 15 residues. CDR1 is SQVTM, CDR2 ANQGSEA, per germline. The CDR3 DNA is TGCAGCGTTGAAGATTTGGGGGTCCGGGACAATGAGCAGTTCTTC. This gives the protein CSVEDLGVRDNEQFF.

This clone was seen just once. This rearrangement joins TRBV5-6 to TRBJ2-2; 7 nucleotides line up with TRBD2. The V gene end was trimmed by 4 bases and the J gene end by 1 base; junction bases not matched to a gene: 7. The CDR3 has 16 amino acids. Germline values: CDR1 SGHDT, CDR2 YYEEEE. The CDR3 DNA sequence: TGTGCCAGCAGCCCCCCTGGCGGGAGGAACACCGGGGAGCTGTTTTTT. Protein product: CASSPPGGRNTGELFF.

The chain couples TRBV27 to TRBJ2-7; 10 nucleotides align to TRBD2. CDR1 and CDR2 (germline): MNHEY, SMNVEV (reference sequence). The CDR3 totals 15 residues. J lost 2 bases, V lost 4 bases, and 5 bases had no gene match. The CDR3 bases are TGTGCCAGCAGTTCCAGGACTAGCGGAACCTACGAGCAGTACTTC. It yields the protein CASSSRTSGTYEQYF.

The chain recombines TRBV29-1 with TRBJ2-1, with 8 positions matching TRBD2. The CDR3 length is 14 residues. Germline CDR1 is SQVTM and CDR2 is ANQGSEA. J gave up 4 bases and V 2 bases, and 4 bases lay outside the gene matches. CDR3 amino acids: CSVERLARYNEQFF. The DNA for the CDR3 is TGCAGCGTTGAACGACTAGCGAGATACAATGAGCAGTTCTTC.

V gene TRBV9 combines with J gene TRBJ2-3, with a possible D match to TRBD2 (6 bases). This CDR3 comprises 16 residues. CDR1 and CDR2 from the germline V gene are SGDLS and YYNGEE. V gave up 1 base and J gave up 2 bases, with 14 bases separating them. The CDR3 DNA is TGTGCCAGCAGCGTAAAGATCGGGAGTGTCACAGATACGCAGTATTTT. Its protein is CASSVKIGSVTDTQYF. Based on the CDR3 plus reference TRBV9 and TRBJ2-3, the full variable domain is DSGVTQTPKHLITATGQRVTLRCSPRSGDLSVYWYQQSLDQGLQFLIQYYNGEERAKGNILERFSAQQFPDLHSELNLSSLELGDSALYFCASSVKIGSVTDTQYFGPGTRLTVL.

The chain carries TRBV27 and TRBJ2-5, with TRBD1 identical over 7 bases. The J segment lost 2 bases and the V segment lost 5 bases, leaving 8 bases of the junction unmatched. Germline V gene lookup returns CDR1 MNHEY and CDR2 SMNVEV (reference sequence). CDR3 size: 15 residues. CDR3 in DNA: TGTGCCAGCAGTCCCTCCCTGGACAGGCAAGAGACCCAGTACTTC. Amino acid sequence: CASSPSLDRQETQYF.

The chain links TRBV7-2 to TRBJ2-7; TRBD2 matches at 7 bases. CDR3 size: 14 residues. CDR1 SGHTA and CDR2 FQGNSA come from the germline V gene. The ends lost 5 bases at V and 3 bases at J; junction bases unmatched: 7. The CDR3 protein is CASSPPTSSYEQYF. For the CDR3, the DNA is TGTGCCAGCAGCCCCCCGACTAGCAGCTACGAGCAGTACTTC.

This chain joins TRBV9 and TRBJ1-2, with 8 nucleotides matching TRBD1. V lost 10 bases to trimming and J lost 6 bases; unmatched junction nucleotides: 20. This CDR3 spans 16 amino acids. Germline V gene sequence: CDR1 SGDLS, CDR2 YYNGEE. The CDR3 is CASHRDRFQGGDGYTF. The CDR3 bases are TGTGCCTCTCATAGGGACAGGTTTCAAGGGGGCGATGGCTACACCTTC.

This sequence joins TRBV4-1 and TRBJ2-4; possible D gene TRBD2, 6 bases. The CDR3 is 15 amino acids. V lost 1 base and J lost 12, with 19 bases in between. CDR1 is MGHRA, CDR2 YSYEKL, per germline. CDR3 amino acids: CASSQATGTALGQYF. The CDR3 DNA reads as TGCGCCAGCAGCCAAGCGACCGGGACTGCCTTGGGTCAGTACTTC.

The rearrangement joins TRBV29-1 to TRBJ2-5, with 8 bases identical to TRBD2. Germline assignment: CDR1 SQVTM and CDR2 ANQGSEA. V shed 6 bases and J 5 bases; nucleotides not matched to a gene: 8. CDR3 length: 13 residues. This CDR3 reads CSVKLAGWETQYF. DNA of the CDR3: TGCAGCGTGAAATTAGCGGGGTGGGAGACCCAGTACTTC.

The chain combines TRBV28 with TRBJ2-2; 7 bases are a match to TRBD1. Germline CDR1 and CDR2: MDHEN and SYDVKM. V gave up 5 bases and J gave up 7 bases; unmatched junction bases: 13. CDR3 length equals 16 residues. As DNA, the CDR3 is TGTGCCAGCAGTCCCTCCGACAGGGAATCAATCGGGGAGCTGTTTTTT. Amino acids: CASSPSDRESIGELFF.

V is TRBV29-1 and J is TRBJ2-7, with 11 bases identical to TRBD2. The germline V gene has CDR1 SQVTM and CDR2 ANQGSEA. This CDR3 has 13 residues. With 7 bases clipped from V and 5 bases from J, the junction kept 7 bases outside the gene matches. The CDR3 reads CSAVAGGPDEQYF. CDR3 in DNA: TGCAGCGCTGTAGCGGGAGGGCCCGACGAGCAGTACTTC.

The J gene is TRBJ2-1, the V gene TRBV28, with TRBD2 identical over 9 bases. Germline V gives CDR1 MDHEN, CDR2 SYDVKM. This CDR3 region has 17 residues. The V segment lost 0 bases and the J segment 2 bases; nucleotides outside the gene matches: 5. The CDR3, as DNA: TGTGCCAGCAGTTTATGGGGTAGCGGGAGTGCCTACAATGAGCAGTTCTTC. Translating it yields CASSLWGSGSAYNEQFF.